The text below deals with one T cell receptor beta chain. Its antigen is unknown. Every isolated RNA sample was fully reverse transcribed, so sequencing captured expressed TCRB transcripts. Repertoires were generated with immunoSEQ multiplex PCR, while TCRdb's copy carries only in-frame clones and drops some. The data show fewer than 350,000 clones, 7.5% to 9.5% seen once. The sample belongs to a study of beta chain features in type 1 diabetes. Study-level points and caveats: All four CD4+ subsets from Type 1 diabetes patients carried moderately but significantly shorter TCRB CDR3s. Insertion counts at VDJ junctions were lower in type 1 diabetes patients, who also showed more deletions there. For patients, the naive, central memory and Treg TCRB repertoires appeared more alike than for healthy donors.

Averaging roughly 120 mL, one heparinised blood draw came from each individual donor. The CDR3 spans 13 residues. V was clipped by 5 bases and J by 8 bases, with 15 bases between them. Germline assignment: CDR1 SGHAT and CDR2 FQDESV (reference sequence). This TCR was sampled from a woman in her late teens or twenties in good health. The chain recombines TRBV11-1 with TRBJ1-2; D is undetermined. The sequenced sample was central memory CD4+ T cells from blood. This CDR3 reads CASSQGRTFGYTF. The CDR3 coding sequence is TGTGCCAGCAGCCAAGGGCGGACCTTCGGCTACACCTTC. The variable domain in full, completed from reference TRBV11-1 and TRBJ1-2, reads EAEVAQSPRYKITEKSQAVAFWCDPISGHATLYWYRQILGQGPELLVQFQDESVVDDSQLPKDRFSAERLKGVDSTLKIQPAELGDSAMYLCASSQGRTFGYTFGSGTRLTVV.